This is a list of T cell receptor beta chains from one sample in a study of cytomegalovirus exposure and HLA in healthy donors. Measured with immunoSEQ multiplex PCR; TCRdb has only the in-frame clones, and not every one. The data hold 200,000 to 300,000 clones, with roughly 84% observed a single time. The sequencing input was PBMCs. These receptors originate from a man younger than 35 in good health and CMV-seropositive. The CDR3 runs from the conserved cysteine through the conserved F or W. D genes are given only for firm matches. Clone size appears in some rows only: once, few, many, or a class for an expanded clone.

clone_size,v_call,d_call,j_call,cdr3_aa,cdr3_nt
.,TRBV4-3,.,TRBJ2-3,CASSREVLAPDTQYF,TGCGCCAGCAGCCGAGAGGTGCTAGCCCCAGATACGCAGTATTTT
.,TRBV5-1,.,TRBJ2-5,CASSLEDAETQYF,TGCGCCAGCAGCTTGGAAGACGCAGAGACCCAGTACTTC
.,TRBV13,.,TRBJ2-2,CASSLGGIGGELFF,TGTGCCAGCAGCTTGGGTGGGATCGGCGGGGAGCTGTTTTTT
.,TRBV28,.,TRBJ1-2,CASSFPERHGYTF,TGTGCCAGCAGTTTCCCTGAGAGGCATGGCTACACCTTC
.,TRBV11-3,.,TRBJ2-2,CASSLGEWGRSTGELFF,TGTGCCAGCAGCTTAGGCGAGTGGGGCCGTAGCACCGGGGAGCTGTTTTTT
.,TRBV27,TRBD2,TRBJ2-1,CASSDSGLWTYNEQFF,TGTGCCAGCAGCGATAGCGGGCTTTGGACTTACAATGAGCAGTTCTTC
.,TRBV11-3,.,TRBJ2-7,CASSFGTAYEQYF,TGTGCCAGCAGCTTCGGGACTGCCTACGAGCAGTACTTC
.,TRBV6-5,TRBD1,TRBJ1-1,CASRSTGTGGEAFF,TGTGCCAGCAGATCTACCGGGACAGGGGGGGAAGCTTTCTTT
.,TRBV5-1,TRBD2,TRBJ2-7,CASSLGLAEAYEQYF,TGCGCCAGCTCCTTGGGGCTAGCGGAAGCCTACGAGCAGTACTTC
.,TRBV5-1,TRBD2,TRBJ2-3,CASNAGGPSDTQYF,TGCGCCAGCAATGCGGGAGGGCCCTCAGATACGCAGTATTTT
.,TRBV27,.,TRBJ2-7,CASSPSSYEQYF,TGTGCCAGCAGCCCAAGCTCCTACGAGCAGTACTTC
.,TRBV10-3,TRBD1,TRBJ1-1,CAISENRGNTEAFF,TGTGCCATCAGCGAAAACAGGGGGAACACTGAAGCTTTCTTT
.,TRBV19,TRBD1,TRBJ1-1,CASSTPGTGGDTEAFF,TGTGCCAGTAGTACCCCCGGGACAGGGGGAGACACTGAAGCTTTCTTT
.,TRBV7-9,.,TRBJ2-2,CASTSTPGISRTGELFF,TGTGCCAGCACCTCCACCCCGGGGATTAGTAGGACCGGGGAGCTGTTTTTT
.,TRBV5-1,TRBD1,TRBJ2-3,CASSLQGAIADTQYF,TGCGCCAGCAGCCTACAGGGGGCGATAGCAGATACGCAGTATTTT
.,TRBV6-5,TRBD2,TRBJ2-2,CASSLQAGVSGELFF,TGTGCCAGCAGTTTACAGGCGGGAGTATCTGGGGAGCTGTTTTTT
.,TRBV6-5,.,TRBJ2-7,CASSPGRTWEQYF,TGTGCCAGCAGTCCCGGACGGACCTGGGAGCAGTACTTC
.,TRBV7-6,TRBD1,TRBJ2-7,CASSPVRDREGYEQYF,TGTGCCAGCAGCCCCGTTAGGGACAGGGAAGGCTACGAGCAGTACTTC
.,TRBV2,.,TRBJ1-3,CASSVQAPSGNTIYF,TGTGCCAGCAGTGTTCAGGCACCGAGTGGAAACACCATATATTTT
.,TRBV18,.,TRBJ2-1,CASSLDRSSYNEQFF,TGTGCCAGCTCACTTGACAGGAGCTCCTACAATGAGCAGTTCTTC
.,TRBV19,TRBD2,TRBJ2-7,CASSPVSLAGGLNEQYF,TGTGCCAGTAGCCCCGTCAGTCTAGCGGGAGGGCTAAACGAGCAGTACTTC
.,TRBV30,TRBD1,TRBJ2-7,CAWSAGQTYEQYF,TGTGCCTGGAGTGCGGGACAGACCTACGAGCAGTACTTC
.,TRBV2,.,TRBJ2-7,CASSEGSAALSYEQYF,TGTGCCAGCAGTGAAGGTAGTGCGGCCCTCTCCTACGAGCAGTACTTC
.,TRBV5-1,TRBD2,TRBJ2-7,CASSLGHIAGGLPYEQYF,TGCGCCAGCAGCTTGGGTCATATAGCGGGAGGGCTGCCCTACGAGCAGTACTTC
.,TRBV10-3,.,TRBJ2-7,CAISESGYTYEQYF,TGTGCCATCAGTGAGTCCGGATACACCTACGAGCAGTACTTC
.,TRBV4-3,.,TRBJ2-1,CASSQDLGPYNEQFF,TGCGCCAGCAGCCAAGATCTGGGACCCTACAATGAGCAGTTCTTC
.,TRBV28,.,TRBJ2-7,CASRPGRRRGQYEQYF,TGTGCCAGCAGACCCGGACGGAGGAGAGGGCAGTACGAGCAGTACTTC
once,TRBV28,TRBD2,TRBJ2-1,CASSLAGGNEQFF,TGTGCCAGCAGTCTAGCGGGGGGCAATGAGCAGTTCTTC
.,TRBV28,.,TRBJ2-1,CASTRTLYNEQFF,TGTGCCAGCACGCGAACTCTTTACAATGAGCAGTTCTTC
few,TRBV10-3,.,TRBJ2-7,CAISEPERREHYEQYF,TGTGCCATCAGTGAGCCAGAAAGGAGAGAGCACTACGAGCAGTACTTC
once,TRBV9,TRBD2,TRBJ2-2,CASSSGNTGELFF,TGTGCCAGCTCTAGCGGTAACACCGGGGAGCTGTTTTTT
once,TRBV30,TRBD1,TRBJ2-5,CAWSVEGQGVWSETQYF,TGTGCCTGGAGTGTAGAAGGACAGGGGGTATGGTCCGAGACCCAGTACTTC
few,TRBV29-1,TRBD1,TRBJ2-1,CSAGRTGVNEQFF,TGCAGCGCCGGGCGGACAGGCGTCAATGAGCAGTTCTTC
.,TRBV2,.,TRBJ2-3,CASSPSGVRTDTQYF,TGTGCCAGCAGCCCATCAGGGGTACGGACAGATACGCAGTATTTT
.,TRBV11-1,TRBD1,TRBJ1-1,CASSLSAGQMNTEAFF,TGTGCCAGCAGCTTATCAGCGGGACAGATGAACACTGAAGCTTTCTTT
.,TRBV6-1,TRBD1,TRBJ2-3,CASIHRDSRTDTQYF,TGTGCCAGCATCCACCGGGACAGTAGGACAGATACGCAGTATTTT
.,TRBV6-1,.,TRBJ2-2,CASSENRWLGSSRSSGELFF,TGTGCCAGCAGTGAAAATAGGTGGCTAGGGAGCTCCAGGAGCTCCGGGGAGCTGTTTTTT
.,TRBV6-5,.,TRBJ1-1,CASSEGGRGNTEAFF,TGTGCCAGCAGCGAGGGAGGACGAGGGAACACTGAAGCTTTCTTT
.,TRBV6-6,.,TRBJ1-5,CASSPDMTLNQPQHF,TGTGCCAGCAGTCCGGACATGACCCTTAATCAGCCCCAGCATTTT
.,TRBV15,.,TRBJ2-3,CATSRDRFADTQYF,TGTGCCACCAGCAGAGATCGCTTTGCTGATACGCAGTATTTT
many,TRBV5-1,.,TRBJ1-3,CASSPTGTSSGNTIYF,TGCGCCAGCAGCCCGACCGGGACAAGCTCTGGAAACACCATATATTTT
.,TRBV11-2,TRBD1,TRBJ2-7,CASSFGQGGYEQYF,TGTGCCAGCAGCTTTGGACAGGGGGGTTACGAGCAGTACTTC
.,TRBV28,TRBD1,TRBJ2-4,CASSPTGVGANIQYF,TGTGCCAGCAGCCCGACAGGGGTAGGAGCAAACATTCAGTACTTC
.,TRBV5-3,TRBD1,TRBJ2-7,CARSFLGQGAHEQYF,TGTGCCAGAAGCTTTCTCGGACAGGGGGCCCACGAGCAGTACTTC